Listed here is a single TCR beta chain. The source of the sample is a study of blood T cell repertoires in COVID-19. Overall study context: Researchers got acute and convalescent COVID-19 samples from the United States, Italy and Spain. In each case, the material was cDNA or gDNA derived from T cells, B-cell-depleted T cells, or PBMCs.

The CDR3 extends over 14 amino acids. V was trimmed by 4 bases and J by 2 bases, leaving 9 bases between them. Germline CDR1 reads MNHEY; CDR2 reads SVGAGI. Authors' analysis steps: Reference gene primer amplification gave estimated nucleated cell counts. Here immunoSEQ multiplex PCR was the method, and the copy in TCRdb shows in-frame clones only, minus some. V and J calls and clone size follow that table, whereas D and trimming were derived from the DNA. The data contain 300,000 to 350,000 clones, around 91% of them singletons. The TCR comes from a woman aged 18-30 years who had recovered from COVID-19. The sequencing input was peripheral blood. J is TRBJ2-1 and V is TRBV6-5; perhaps TRBD2 as D (5 bases). The DNA of the CDR3 is TGTGCCAGCAGTTCGGGATCTGCCTACAATGAGCAGTTCTTC. Residues: CASSSGSAYNEQFF.